This passage covers 29 T cell receptor beta chains from one sample sequenced in a study of T cell repertoires in cytomegalovirus infection. The antigens for these receptors are not known. Using its own MiXCR run on the reads, TCRdb lists one record per CDR3 protein. The data show some 920,000 distinct CDR3 sequences, with 25% to 40% seen just once and over 10% held by the top ten. The sequences come from cultured CD8+ T cells from PBMCs, collected from culture after CMV antigen stimulation. These receptors were collected from a human donor in good health (CMV status not recorded). Some clones in this sample may be carry-over from other donors' samples.

The chain has TRBV4-2 and TRBJ2-5; D gene unclear. Germline loops: CDR1 LGHNA, CDR2 YNFKEQ. The CDR3 covers 15 residues. V dropped 0 bases and J dropped 5 bases, with 13 bases sitting between them. The CDR3 DNA is TGTGCCAGCAGCCAAGAGAGATCCCACCGGGAGACCCAGTACTTC. Its translation is CASSQERSHRETQYF.

The chain combines TRBV5-5 with TRBJ2-7, with D unresolved. Germline CDR1 reads SGHKS; CDR2 reads YYEKEE (reference sequence). The CDR3 spans 15 residues. Trimming shortened V by 1 base and J by 10 bases, and 21 bases separated the two germline ends. The CDR3 loop reads CASSLRIFPTAEQYF. CDR3 coding DNA: TGTGCCAGCAGCTTGCGGATTTTCCCGACGGCGGAACAGTACTTC.

This clonotype appeared many times. This could be a read error, since a much larger clone is one nucleotide away. This chain joins TRBV6-1 and TRBJ2-3, with 10 nucleotides matching TRBD2. There are 15 residues in the CDR3. Per the germline V gene, CDR1 is MNHNS and CDR2 is SASEGT. With 1 base clipped from V and 4 bases from J, the junction kept 2 bases outside the gene matches. CDR3 sequence: CASSEGAGGPDTQYF. In DNA, the CDR3 is TGTGCCAGCAGTGAAGGAGCGGGGGGGCCAGATACGCAGTATTTT.

This clonotype was recorded many times. This chain joins TRBV10-2 and TRBJ2-1, with D tentatively TRBD2 (5 bases). Germline values: CDR1 WSHSY, CDR2 SAAADI. The CDR3 sequence is 12 residues long. The V and J ends lost 8 bases and 10 bases respectively, with 15 bases between them. The CDR3, as DNA: TGCGCCAGCTATAGTCGCGAGGGCGAGCAGTTCTTC. The encoded protein is CASYSREGEQFF.

The V call is TRBV29-1, the J call TRBJ2-1; D is possibly TRBD2 (6 bases). V lost 1 base and J 7 bases, leaving 17 bases between the germline ends. The V gene's germline CDR1 is SQVTM and CDR2 ANQGSEA. The CDR3 spans 15 residues. The CDR3 sequence is CSVEGGGVADNEQFF. CDR3 nucleotides: TGCAGCGTTGAAGGGGGCGGGGTGGCTGATAATGAGCAGTTCTTC.

This clonotype has more than one count but fewer than ten. The chain joins TRBV4-1 to TRBJ2-1, with no clear D. The CDR3 covers 14 residues. With 1 base removed from V and 7 bases from J, the gap between germline ends came to 11 bases. In germline, CDR1 is MGHRA, CDR2 YSYEKL. The CDR3 sequence: CASSQGGGDNEQFF. The CDR3 bases are TGCGCCAGCAGCCAAGGAGGCGGAGATAATGAGCAGTTCTTC.

This clonotype was seen a handful of times. This chain connects TRBV7-9 to TRBJ1-5; D may be TRBD1 (6 bases). The length of the CDR3 is 15 residues. V was trimmed by 7 bases and J by 1 base, leaving 14 bases between them. In germline, CDR1 is SEHNR, CDR2 FQNEAQ (reference sequence). DNA for the CDR3: TGTGCCAGCAATTTAGGGGGGGGAAGCAATCAGCCCCAGCATTTT. Translated, it gives CASNLGGGSNQPQHF.

This clonotype was seen at least ten times. The chain recombines TRBV7-3 with TRBJ1-3; D not certain. CDR1 and CDR2 (germline): SGHTA, FQGTGA. The V and J ends lost 3 bases and 3 bases respectively, with 9 bases between them. The CDR3 extends over 14 amino acids. The CDR3 DNA is TGTGCCAGCAGCTTCGGAGAATATGGAAACACCATATATTTT. Translation: CASSFGEYGNTIYF. The full variable domain, completed using reference TRBV7-3 and TRBJ1-3, is GAGVSQTPSNKVTEKGKYVELRCDPISGHTALYWYRQSLGQGPEFLIYFQGTGAADDSGLPNDRFFAVRPEGSVSTLKIQRTERGDSAVYLCASSFGEYGNTIYFGEGSWLTVV.

A few counts support this clonotype. The CDR3 sequence: CASSQGDRGKTQYF. The CDR3 DNA follows: TGCGCCAGCAGCCAAGGGGACAGGGGAAAGACCCAGTACTTC. The chain recombines TRBV4-1 with TRBJ2-5; 10 nucleotides align to TRBD1. Trimming took 1 base from V and 6 from J; bases not matched to a gene: 2. CDR3 length equals 14 residues. CDR1 MGHRA and CDR2 YSYEKL come from the germline V gene.

The CDR3 nucleotides read TGTGCGACGGGTTGGGGGGGCAGCACAGATACGCAGTATTTT. It codes for CATGWGGSTDTQYF. V gene TRBV12-3 or TRBV12-4 combines with J gene TRBJ2-3; the D gene is possibly TRBD2 (7 bases). The CDR3 is 14 residues long.

This clonotype was seen only a few times. The chain employs TRBV28 and TRBJ2-7, with D perhaps TRBD1 (5 bases). The CDR3 runs 15 residues. V gave up 7 bases and J gave up 0 bases, with 16 bases separating them. Germline assignment: CDR1 MDHEN and CDR2 SYDVKM. CDR3 in DNA: TGTGCCAGCAACCAGGCCAGGGTTCCCTCCTACGAGCAGTACGTC. Protein product: CASNQARVPSYEQYV.

This clonotype was recorded a few times. V and J are TRBV7-8 and TRBJ2-4, with 8 bases identical to TRBD1. Germline CDR1 is SGHVS and CDR2 is FQNEAQ. This CDR3 region has 14 residues. Trimming removed 5 bases from V and 5 bases from J; junction bases left unmatched: 5. The CDR3 DNA sequence: TGTGCCAGCAGCCGTGGACAGGGAGAAAACATTCAGTACTTC. Translated, it gives CASSRGQGENIQYF. Variable domain in full (rest from reference TRBV7-8 and TRBJ2-4): GAGVSQSPRYKVAKRGQDVALRCDPISGHVSLFWYQQALGQGPEFLTYFQNEAQLDKSGLPSDRFFAERPEGSVSTLKIQRTQQEDSAVYLCASSRGQGENIQYFGAGTRLSVL.

Many counts were recorded for this clonotype. The rearrangement joins TRBV12-3 or TRBV12-4 to TRBJ1-2; D remains unclear. This CDR3 is 13 amino acids long. Trimming shortened V by 4 bases and J by 5 bases, and 11 bases separated the two germline ends. CDR3 in amino acids: CASSSTVIYGYTF. DNA for the CDR3: TGTGCCAGCAGTTCAACAGTAATTTATGGCTACACCTTC.

The CDR3 sequence: CASSERQLYSNQPQHF. The CDR3 nucleotides read TGCGCCAGCAGCGAACGACAGTTGTATAGCAATCAGCCCCAGCATTTT. The gene calls are TRBV23-1 and TRBJ1-5, with a tentative D call TRBD1 (5 bases). TRBV23-1 is placed among ORFs of uncertain function. This CDR3 is 16 amino acids long. The V end was cut by 6 bases, the J end by 0 bases, with 15 bases between.

The chain couples TRBV20-1 to TRBJ1-5; D not resolved. Trimming shortened V by 0 bases and J by 1 base, and 13 bases separated the two germline ends. In germline, CDR1 is DFQATT, CDR2 SNEGSKA (reference sequence). The CDR3 is 16 residues long. The CDR3 is CSARDREGTSNQPQHF. CDR3 nucleotides: TGCAGTGCTAGAGATCGGGAGGGAACGAGCAATCAGCCCCAGCATTTT.

This clonotype has at least ten counts. The chain carries TRBV7-2 and TRBJ2-7; 11 bases are a match to TRBD2. CDR3 length equals 15 residues. V was pared by 1 base and J by 4 bases, with 3 bases of the junction left unmatched. In germline, CDR1 is SGHTA, CDR2 FQGNSA. In DNA, the CDR3 is TGTGCCAGCAGCTTAGATAGCGGGGGGGGGTACGAGCAGTACTTC. This gives the protein CASSLDSGGGYEQYF.

This clonotype was found a few times. J is TRBJ2-2 and V is TRBV6-2 or TRBV6-3; a possible D gene is TRBD1 (6 bases). The CDR3 consists of 15 residues. CDR1 and CDR2 (germline): MNHEY, SVGEGT. V shed 7 bases and J shed 2 bases, with 14 bases lying between them. Written as DNA, the CDR3 is TGTGCCAGCATCTCCCGGGACACTAACACCGGGGAGCTGTTTTTT. As protein: CASISRDTNTGELFF.

This clonotype was recorded a few times. This sequence joins TRBV7-9 and TRBJ1-5, with D possibly matching TRBD1 (5 bases). This CDR3 spans 15 amino acids. In germline, CDR1 is SEHNR, CDR2 FQNEAQ (reference sequence). The ends were cut back, 1 base at V and 4 bases at J, with 11 bases in the middle. CDR3 residues: CASSLGGKGNQPQHF. The CDR3 DNA sequence: TGTGCCAGCAGCTTAGGGGGGAAGGGAAATCAGCCCCAGCATTTT.

The V call is TRBV7-6, the J call TRBJ1-3; 8 bases align to TRBD1. The J segment lost 4 bases and the V segment lost 4 bases, leaving 9 bases of the junction unmatched. This CDR3 region has 16 residues. Germline V gene data show CDR1 as SGHVS and CDR2 as FNYEAQ. As DNA, the CDR3 is TGTGCCAGCAGCTCTTTGGAGGGGGACAGGGGAAACACCATATATTTT. This codes for CASSSLEGDRGNTIYF.

This sequence joins TRBV28 and TRBJ2-3; 7 nucleotides align to TRBD1. Germline-derived CDR1 and CDR2 are MDHEN and SYDVKM. The CDR3 runs to 14 residues. J was trimmed by 1 base and V by 10 bases; bases with no gene match: 8. CDR3 DNA: TGTGCCACCGACGAGGGGGCGGGCACAGATACGCAGTATTTT. Translating gives CATDEGAGTDTQYF.

This clonotype has more than one count but fewer than ten. The genes are TRBV6-2 or TRBV6-3 and TRBJ2-3; D may be TRBD2 (6 bases). V lost 5 bases and J 14 bases, leaving 26 bases between the germline ends. The CDR3 runs to 15 residues. Germline-derived CDR1 and CDR2 are MNHEY and SVGEGT. The CDR3 DNA is TGTGCCAGCAGTCGCGGCGGGGAACCGACCCTACCTCGGTATTTT. It is translated as CASSRGGEPTLPRYF.

This chain links TRBV19 with TRBJ2-7; D perhaps matches TRBD2 (6 bases). The CDR3 runs 16 residues. Trimming removed 1 base from V and 4 bases from J, with 17 bases in between. In germline, CDR1 is LNHDA, CDR2 SQIVND (reference sequence). The CDR3, as DNA: TGTGCCAGTAGTATAGGAGCGGGCGGCTATCCTTACGAGCAGTACTTC. The encoded protein is CASSIGAGGYPYEQYF. Full variable domain (outside the CDR3, taken from reference TRBV19 and TRBJ2-7): DGGITQSPKYLFRKEGQNVTLSCEQNLNHDAMYWYRQDPGQGLRLIYYSQIVNDFQKGDIAEGYSVSREKKESFPLTVTSAQKNPTAFYLCASSIGAGGYPYEQYFGPGTRLTVT.

V is TRBV12-3 or TRBV12-4 and J is TRBJ1-6; D perhaps matches TRBD1 (6 bases). There are 16 residues in the CDR3. V lost 6 bases, J lost 7 bases, and 19 bases lay in between. The CDR3 loop reads CASSIGQIGVNSPLHF. In nucleotides, the CDR3 is TGTGCCAGCAGCATAGGACAGATCGGGGTCAATTCACCCCTCCACTTT.

This rearrangement joins TRBV7-4 to TRBJ1-1, with D perhaps matching TRBD1 (6 bases). Germline V gives CDR1 SGHVT, CDR2 SQSDAQ. V was cut by 5 bases and J by 4 bases, with 11 bases left in between. The CDR3 has 13 amino acids. Here the CDR3 DNA reads TGTGCCAGCAGCGCTAGGGGGACCACTGAAGCTTTCTTT. Protein product: CASSARGTTEAFF.

The V call is TRBV5-8, the J call TRBJ1-5; possible D gene TRBD1, 6 bases. CDR3 length: 15 residues. Trimming shortened V by 6 bases and J by 6 bases, and 19 bases separated the two germline ends. From germline, CDR1 is SGHTS and CDR2 YDEGEE. In DNA form, the CDR3 reads TGTGCCAGCAAAAGGGCAGGGGAGGATAGTCAGCCCCAGCATTTT. As protein: CASKRAGEDSQPQHF. Combining the CDR3 with reference TRBV5-8 and TRBJ1-5 gives the whole variable domain EAGVTQSPTHLIKTRGQQATLRCSPISGHTSVYWYQQALGLGLQFLLWYDEGEERNRGNFPPRFSGRQFPNYSSELNVNALELEDSALYLCASKRAGEDSQPQHFGDGTRLSIL.

The CDR3 is CASSTSSGGVFSGTDTQYF. The CDR3 DNA follows: TGTGCCAGCAGTACCTCATCAGGGGGCGTTTTTTCTGGCACAGATACGCAGTATTTT. The chain recombines TRBV6-5 with TRBJ2-3; 8 positions agree with TRBD1. Germline V gives CDR1 MNHEY, CDR2 SVGAGI. The CDR3 runs 19 residues. V was clipped by 5 bases and J by 1 base; unmatched bases: 17.

This rearrangement joins TRBV28 to TRBJ2-5; D gene unclear. Germline V gene sequence: CDR1 MDHEN, CDR2 SYDVKM. V was pared by 6 bases and J by 4 bases, with 21 bases between. The CDR3 consists of 16 residues. This CDR3 is CASSPKLDRPPETQYF. In nucleotides, the CDR3 is TGTGCCAGCAGCCCTAAGTTGGACCGCCCTCCAGAGACCCAGTACTTC.

This clonotype was picked up a small number of times. The chain recombines TRBV10-3 with TRBJ2-7, with D perhaps given as TRBD1 or TRBD2 (5 bases each). This CDR3 has 11 residues. The ends were cut back, 8 bases at V and 5 bases at J, with 10 bases in the middle. Germline CDR1 ENHRY, CDR2 SYGVKD. The CDR3 protein is CAIGARDEQYV. As DNA, the CDR3 is TGTGCCATCGGGGCGCGGGACGAGCAGTACGTC.

The gene calls are TRBV9 and TRBJ2-1, with TRBD1 matching over 7 bases. Germline CDR1 SGDLS, CDR2 YYNGEE. The trim removed 1 base at V and 0 bases at J, leaving 10 bases unmatched. The length of the CDR3 is 18 residues. In DNA, the CDR3 is TGTGCCAGCAGCGTAAATCGAGAGGGACAGAGCTCCTACAATGAGCAGTTCTTC. It is translated as CASSVNREGQSSYNEQFF.